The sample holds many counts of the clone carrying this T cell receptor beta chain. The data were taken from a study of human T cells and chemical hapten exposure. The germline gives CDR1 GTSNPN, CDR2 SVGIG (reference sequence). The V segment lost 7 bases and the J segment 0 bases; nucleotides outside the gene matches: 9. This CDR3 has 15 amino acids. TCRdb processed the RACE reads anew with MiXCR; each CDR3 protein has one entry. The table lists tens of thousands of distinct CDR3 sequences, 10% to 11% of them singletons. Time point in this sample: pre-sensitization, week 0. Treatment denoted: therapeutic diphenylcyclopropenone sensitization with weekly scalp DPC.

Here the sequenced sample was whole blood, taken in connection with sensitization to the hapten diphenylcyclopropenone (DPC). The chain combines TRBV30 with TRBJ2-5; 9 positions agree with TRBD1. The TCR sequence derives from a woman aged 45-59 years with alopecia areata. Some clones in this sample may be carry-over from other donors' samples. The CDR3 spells CAYNTGQGYQETQYF. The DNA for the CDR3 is TGTGCCTACAACACGGGACAGGGATACCAAGAGACCCAGTACTTC.